This TCR beta chain was identified in a study of control samples from healthy donors and cancer patients. The method was immunoSEQ multiplex PCR; TCRdb's version includes in-frame clones alone and lacks a portion of them. Found here are a few hundred thousand clones, approximately 92% of them singletons; the top ten hold more than 6%. CDR3 length: 15 amino acids. V dropped 4 bases and J dropped 5; count of bases not matched to a gene: 6. The germline V gene has CDR1 MNHEY and CDR2 SVGAGI. V gene TRBV6-5 combines with J gene TRBJ1-5; 9 bases are shared with TRBD1. The sample comprised PBMCs. This TCR was recovered from a middle-aged man with head and neck cancer. The CDR3 DNA is TGTGCCAGCAGTTTAAACAGGGGGCGCGATCAGCCCCAGCATTTT. It translates to CASSLNRGRDQPQHF.